The clone carrying this T cell receptor (beta chain) occurred once. Its target is unknown. At one boundary the junction diverges from the germline segment, which might be a read error. The entry originates in a study of response to subunit inactivated influenza vaccine. TCRdb processed the RT-PCR reads anew with MiXCR; each CDR3 protein has one entry. This sample has some 300,000 distinct CDR3 sequences, with around 22% found just once. The CDR3 consists of 14 residues. Germline values: CDR1 DFQATT, CDR2 SNEGSKA (reference sequence). General study findings and limits: Authors proposed each seasonal influenza vaccination draws in few new T cells.

The source material was PBMCs from blood, sampled 21 months after vaccination. The TCR comes from a man between 50 and 69 years old who received an inactivated influenza vaccine. V gene TRBV20-1 combines with J gene TRBJ1-4; D is possibly TRBD1 (6 bases). The CDR3 reads CSARRGATNGKLFF. The CDR3 DNA reads as TGCAGTGCTAGAAGGGGGGCAACTAATGGAAAACTGTTTTTT.